This TCR beta chain was obtained from a study of cytomegalovirus exposure and HLA in healthy donors. Whole-study findings and limits: Differences between HLA loci emerged in a later analysis of TCR association rates, with DRB1 most and HLA-C fewest. Associated with HLA alleles at 0.05 false discovery rate in a later analysis were 16,951 TCR beta sequences. In a later analysis, TCR beta V- and J-gene trimming showed a link to a missense DCLRE1C variant.

Losses at the gene ends were 7 bases for V and 0 bases for J; bases not matched to a gene: 16. The germline CDR1 and CDR2 sequences are SGHTS and YDEGEE. The CDR3 runs to 18 residues. Concerning this clone itself: Antigen specificity is unknown.

The PCR had 60 Vbeta and 13 Jbeta primers. Measured with immunoSEQ multiplex PCR; TCRdb has only the in-frame clones, and not every one. The sample records roughly 160,000 clones, roughly 79% being singletons. Donors sampled were nominally healthy, though unrecorded immune exposures were likely. The receptor was isolated from a woman between 45 and 60 years old in good health and CMV-seronegative. The chain couples TRBV5-8 to TRBJ2-7, with 10 bases matching TRBD2. Sequenced: PBMCs. CDR3 amino acids: CASPIKREGRRGSYEQYF. DNA for the CDR3: TGTGCCAGCCCTATCAAGCGGGAGGGCCGGCGAGGCTCCTACGAGCAGTACTTC.